This T cell receptor beta chain is from a study of CD8 T cells in Susac syndrome. Overall study: When their blood was taken, patients with Susac syndrome were therapy-naive, taking corticosteroids, or taking intravenous immunoglobulin alone.

Patients with Susac syndrome met the recently defined diagnostic criteria for definite or probable disease. Roughly 0.5 to 1 ug RNA was reverse transcribed with random hexamers. TCRdb processed the immunoSEQ multiplex PCR reads anew with MiXCR; each CDR3 protein has one entry. The sample gives tens of thousands of distinct CDR3 sequences, approximately 96% of which show up once; 0.62% is in the top ten. The CDR3 consists of 14 residues. Germline V gives CDR1 GTSNPN, CDR2 SVGIG (reference sequence). Between the trimmed V and J ends, which lost 2 bases and 4 bases, there was a span of 15 bases. The chain is built from TRBV30 and TRBJ2-7, with D tentatively TRBD1 (5 bases). Sequenced sample: CD8+ T cells from PBMCs. The receptor comes from a human donor with Susac syndrome. The CDR3 sequence is CAWSSQGGRYEQYF. CDR3 nucleotide sequence: TGTGCCTGGAGTTCCCAGGGTGGGCGGTACGAGCAGTACTTC. Full variable domain (remainder filled in from reference TRBV30 and TRBJ2-7): SQTIHQWPATLVQPVGSPLSLECTVEGTSNPNLYWYRQAAGRGLQLLFYSVGIGQISSEVPQNLSASRPQDRQFILSSKKLLLSDSGFYLCAWSSQGGRYEQYFGPGTRLTVT.